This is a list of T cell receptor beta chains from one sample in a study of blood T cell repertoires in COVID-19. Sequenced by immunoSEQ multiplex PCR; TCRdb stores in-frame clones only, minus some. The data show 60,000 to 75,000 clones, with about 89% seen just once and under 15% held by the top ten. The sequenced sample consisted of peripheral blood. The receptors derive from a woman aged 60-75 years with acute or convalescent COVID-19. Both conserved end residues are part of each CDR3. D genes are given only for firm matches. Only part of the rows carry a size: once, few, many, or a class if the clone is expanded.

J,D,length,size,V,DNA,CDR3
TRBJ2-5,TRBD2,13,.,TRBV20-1,TGCAGTGCTAGTAATAGCGGGGAAGAGACCCAGTACTTC,CSASNSGEETQYF
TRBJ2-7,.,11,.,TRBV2,TGTGCCAGCACTTACGGCTACGAGCAGTACTTC,CASTYGYEQYF
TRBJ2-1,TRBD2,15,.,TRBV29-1,TGCAGCGTCCTTTCCGGAGCGGGGGGGTACAATGAGCAGTTCTTC,CSVLSGAGGYNEQFF
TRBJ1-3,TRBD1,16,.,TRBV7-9,TGTGCCAGCAGCTTAGACGACAGGGGGACTAGAAACACCATATATTTT,CASSLDDRGTRNTIYF
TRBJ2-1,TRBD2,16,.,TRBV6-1,TGTGCCAGCAGTGAGGATAGCGGGGGCTCCTACAATGAGCAGTTCTTC,CASSEDSGGSYNEQFF
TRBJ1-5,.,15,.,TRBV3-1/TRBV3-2,TGTGCCAGCAGCCAAGACTTGACATTGTATCAGCCCCAGCATTTT,CASSQDLTLYQPQHF
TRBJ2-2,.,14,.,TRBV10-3,TGTGCCATCAGTGAGTTGGCAGTCACCGGGGAGCTGTTTTTT,CAISELAVTGELFF
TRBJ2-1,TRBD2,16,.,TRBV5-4,TGTGCCAGCAGCTCCGCGGGGGGGGTCTCCTACAATGAGCAGTTCTTC,CASSSAGGVSYNEQFF
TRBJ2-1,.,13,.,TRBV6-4,TGTGCCAGCAGCTTGAGCGGGTACAATGAGCAGTTCTTC,CASSLSGYNEQFF
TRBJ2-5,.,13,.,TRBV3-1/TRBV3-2,TGTGCCAGCAGCCAATGGTCGGGGGAGACCCAGTACTTC,CASSQWSGETQYF
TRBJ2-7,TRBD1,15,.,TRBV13,TGTGCCAGCAGCGTCTACAGGGGAAACTCCTACGAGCAGTACTTC,CASSVYRGNSYEQYF
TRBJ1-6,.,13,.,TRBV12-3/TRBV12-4,TGTGCCAGCAGCCAGGGCGCGGAAGCACCCCTCCACTTT,CASSQGAEAPLHF
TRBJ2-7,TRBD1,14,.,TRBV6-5,TGTGCCAGCAGTCTGACTCAGGGGGTCTACGAGCAGTACTTC,CASSLTQGVYEQYF
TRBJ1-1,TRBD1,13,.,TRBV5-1,TGCGCCAGCAGAGGGACAGCGAACACTGAAGCTTTCTTT,CASRGTANTEAFF
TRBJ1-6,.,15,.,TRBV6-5,TGTGCCAGCAGTTACTCCTGGACGGGAGCCTCACCCCTCCACTTT,CASSYSWTGASPLHF
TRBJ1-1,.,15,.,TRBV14,TGTGCCAGCAGCCAAGATTCAGGGTTTTTGACTGAAGCTTTCTTT,CASSQDSGFLTEAFF
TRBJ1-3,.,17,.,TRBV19,TGTGCCAGTAGTATCGGTGGGCTTACCTCCTCTGGAAACACCATATATTTT,CASSIGGLTSSGNTIYF
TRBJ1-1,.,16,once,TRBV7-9,TGTGCCAGCAGCTTATTTCGGGTCCCCGGACAGCTTGAAGCTTTCTTT,CASSLFRVPGQLEAFF
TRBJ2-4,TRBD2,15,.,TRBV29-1,TGCAGCGTTGCTATAGCGGGGGGAGCCAAAAACATTCAGTACTTC,CSVAIAGGAKNIQYF
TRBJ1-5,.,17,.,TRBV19,TGTGCCAGTAGTACCACGAGACAGGCCGCAGGGATTCAGCCCCAGCATTTT,CASSTTRQAAGIQPQHF
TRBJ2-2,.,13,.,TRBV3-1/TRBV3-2,TGTGCCAGCAGCCAACTTAGGGGAGGGGAGCTGTTTTTT,CASSQLRGGELFF
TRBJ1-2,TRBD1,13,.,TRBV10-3,TGTGCCATCAGTGCCCGGGACAGCTATGGCTACACCTTC,CAISARDSYGYTF
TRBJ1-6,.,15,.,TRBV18,TGTGCCAGCTCATCAGGTCGGGGAGTAGATTCACCCCTCCACTTT,CASSSGRGVDSPLHF
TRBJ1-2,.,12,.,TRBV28,TGTGCCAGCAGATTGGCCAACTATGGCTACACCTTC,CASRLANYGYTF
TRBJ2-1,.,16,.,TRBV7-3,TGTGCCAGCAGCCCTACCGCAGGGGCCACCTACAATGAGCAGTTCTTC,CASSPTAGATYNEQFF
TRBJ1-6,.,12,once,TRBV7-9,TGTGCCAGCAGCTTTCAAAATTCACCCCTCCACTTT,CASSFQNSPLHF
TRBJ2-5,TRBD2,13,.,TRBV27,TGTGCCAGCAGTTCTCCTTGGGGAGGGAGGCAGTACTTC,CASSSPWGGRQYF
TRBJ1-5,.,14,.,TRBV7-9,TGTGCCAGCAGCTACAGTCAGGGCAATCAGCCCCAGCATTTT,CASSYSQGNQPQHF
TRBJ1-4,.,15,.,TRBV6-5,TGTGCCAGCCATCGGGTCTCCCCCGCAGCGGAAAAACTGTTTTTT,CASHRVSPAAEKLFF
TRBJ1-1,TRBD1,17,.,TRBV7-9,TGTGCCAGCAGCTTAGTCGGACAGGGGGGTGGGCCGACTGAAGCTTTCTTT,CASSLVGQGGGPTEAFF
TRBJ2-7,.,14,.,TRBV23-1,TGCGCCAGCAGTCAATCGGGACACCTATACGAGCAGTACTTC,CASSQSGHLYEQYF
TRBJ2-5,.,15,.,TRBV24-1,TGTGCCACCAGTATAGGGGGAGATGGCCAAGAGACCCAGTACTTC,CATSIGGDGQETQYF
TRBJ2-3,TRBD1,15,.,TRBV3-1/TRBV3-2,TGTGCCAGCAGCCGGACCGGGACAGACACAGATACGCAGTATTTT,CASSRTGTDTDTQYF
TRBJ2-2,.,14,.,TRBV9,TGTGCCAGCAGTGCGGTTACGAACACCGGGGAGCTGTTTTTT,CASSAVTNTGELFF
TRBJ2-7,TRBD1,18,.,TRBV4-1,TGCGCCAGCAGCCTAGGAGTAGGGACAGCGGCCCGATTTTACGAGCAGTACTTC,CASSLGVGTAARFYEQYF
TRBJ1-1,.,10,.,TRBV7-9,TGTGCCAGCAGCTTCGGTGAAGCTTTCTTT,CASSFGEAFF
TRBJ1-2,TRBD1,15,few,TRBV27,TGTGCCAGCACTTTCGCAGGGGGCAAGGATTATGGCTACACCTTC,CASTFAGGKDYGYTF
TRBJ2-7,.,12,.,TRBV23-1,TGCGCCAGGACCGGGGATCTCTACGAGCAGTACTTC,CARTGDLYEQYF
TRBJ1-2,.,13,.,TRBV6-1,TGTGCCAGCAGTGAAGGCAGGGGAAATGGCTACACCTTC,CASSEGRGNGYTF
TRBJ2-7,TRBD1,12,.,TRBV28,TGTGCCAGCGGGACAGGGCTAGTGGAGCAGTACTTC,CASGTGLVEQYF
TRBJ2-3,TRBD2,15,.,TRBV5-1,TGCGCCAGCAGCTTATCGGGGGGTCGCACAGATACGCAGTATTTT,CASSLSGGRTDTQYF
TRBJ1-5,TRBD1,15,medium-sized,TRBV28,TGTGCCAGCAGTGCCCTCGACAGGGGAAATCAGCCCCAGCATTTT,CASSALDRGNQPQHF
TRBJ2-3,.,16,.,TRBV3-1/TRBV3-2,TGTGCCAGCAGTTTTCGGGGAACTAGGTTCACAGATACGCAGTATTTT,CASSFRGTRFTDTQYF
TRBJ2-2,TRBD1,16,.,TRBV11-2,TGTGCCAGCAGCTTAAGAGAGGGGGCAAACACCGGGGAGCTGTTTTTT,CASSLREGANTGELFF
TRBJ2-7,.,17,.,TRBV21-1,TGTGCCAGCAGCAAGCCCGGGACAAGCTCTTTCCTACGAGGGCAGTACTTC,CASSKPGTSSFLRGQYF
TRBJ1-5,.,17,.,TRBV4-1,TGCGCCAGCAGCCAATTTGTGTCGACTGAGAATGGTCAGCCCCAGCATTTT,CASSQFVSTENGQPQHF